Given below is one T cell receptor (beta chain) in context. The data belong to a study of blood T cell repertoires in COVID-19. Study details: Sites in the United States, Italy and Spain provided acute and convalescent COVID-19 samples. T cells, B-cell-depleted T cells, or PBMCs provided the cDNA or gDNA that served as material.

Seattle participants joined during active infection and were tracked over time. The germline V gene has CDR1 LGHDT and CDR2 YNNKEL (reference sequence). This CDR3 is 16 amino acids long. Trimming took 0 bases from V and 5 from J, leaving 16 bases between them. Per the original data handling: The assay estimated nucleated cells by amplifying reference gene primers. The assay was immunoSEQ multiplex PCR, and TCRdb's table has in-frame clones only and misses some. The DNA was the basis for D and trimming; V, J and clone size are from that table. This sample has approximately 58,000 clones; about 81% occur once, and the top ten carry roughly 30%.

Material for sequencing was peripheral blood. The sequence derives from a man aged 55 to 70 with COVID-19, enrolled during active disease. The chain joins TRBV3-1 (or the pseudogene TRBV3-2) to TRBJ1-2; D gene uncertain. The CDR3 region has the DNA TGTGCCAGCAGCCAAGATCGGGGAATAGGGATGTATGGCTACACCTTC. Protein product: CASSQDRGIGMYGYTF.